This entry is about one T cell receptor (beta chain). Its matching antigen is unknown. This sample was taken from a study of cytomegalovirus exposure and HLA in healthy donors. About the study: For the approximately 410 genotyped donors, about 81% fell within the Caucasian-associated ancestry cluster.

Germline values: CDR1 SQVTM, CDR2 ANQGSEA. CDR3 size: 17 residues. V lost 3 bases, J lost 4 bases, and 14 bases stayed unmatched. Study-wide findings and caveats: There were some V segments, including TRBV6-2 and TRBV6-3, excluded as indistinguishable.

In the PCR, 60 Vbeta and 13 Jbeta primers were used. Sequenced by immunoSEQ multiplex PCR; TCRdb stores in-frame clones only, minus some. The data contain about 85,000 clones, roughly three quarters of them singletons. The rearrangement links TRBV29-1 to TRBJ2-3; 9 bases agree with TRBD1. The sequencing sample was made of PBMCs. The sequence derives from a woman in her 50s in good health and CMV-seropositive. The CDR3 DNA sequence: TGCAGCGTTGATGGGATCTTGACAGGGGGTTCCCCAGATACGCAGTATTTT. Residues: CSVDGILTGGSPDTQYF.